Here is one T cell receptor (beta chain) with its context. Authors' analysis steps: Amplified reference gene primers provided the basis for estimating nucleated cell counts. The data were produced by immunoSEQ multiplex PCR, yet TCRdb's version contains in-frame clones alone and is incomplete. The V and J calls and the clone size are those of that table, but D and trimming were determined from the DNA. The sample yields around 65,000 clones, just over 90% seen once. The CDR3 has 13 amino acids. Germline values: CDR1 SGHDT, CDR2 YYEEEE. V was pared by 2 bases and J by 11 bases, with 16 bases between. This specimen comes from a study of blood T cell repertoires in COVID-19.

The sequencing input was peripheral blood. V gene TRBV5-6 combines with J gene TRBJ1-1; TRBD1 might be the D (6 bases). This clonotype was sampled from a human donor in a cohort sampled during active COVID-19. The CDR3 here is CASSFTGWADAFF. CDR3 DNA sequence: TGTGCCAGCAGCTTTACAGGGTGGGCAGACGCTTTCTTT.